A single sample is the source of the 19 T cell receptor beta chains below, sequenced in a study of blood T cell repertoires in COVID-19. Generated by immunoSEQ multiplex PCR, the TCRdb table keeps only in-frame clones and is missing some. The sample contains about 210,000 clones, approximately 83% of which appear only once. The sample consisted of peripheral blood. The receptors derive from a woman aged 40-49 years with active or convalescent COVID-19.

This sequence joins TRBV7-2 and TRBJ1-5, with 8 bases aligning to TRBD1. The junction had 2 bases not matched to a gene; V was cut back by 3 bases and J by 1 base. The CDR3 length is 15 residues. Germline lookup yields CDR1 SGHTA and CDR2 FQGNSA. The chain's CDR3 is CASSFDRGSNQPQHF. The CDR3 bases are TGTGCCAGCAGCTTCGACAGGGGAAGCAATCAGCCCCAGCATTTT.

This chain joins TRBV5-8 and TRBJ2-1; TRBD2 might be the D (6 bases). The CDR3 runs to 16 residues. Germline CDR1 reads SGHTS; CDR2 reads YDEGEE. V gave up 1 base and J gave up 0 bases, with 11 bases separating them. CDR3 in amino acids: CASSLLGLTSYNEQFF. CDR3 in DNA: TGTGCCAGCAGCTTGTTGGGACTGACCTCCTACAATGAGCAGTTCTTC.

This clone has only a few counts. The chain combines TRBV5-1 with TRBJ1-1; weak D call: TRBD1 (6 bases). CDR3 size: 14 residues. CDR1 and CDR2 from the germline V gene are SGHRS and YFSETQ. Trimming cost V 0 bases and J 0 bases, with 6 bases left between them. DNA of the CDR3: TGCGCCAGCAGCTTGGGGACAGTGAACACTGAAGCTTTCTTT. Amino acid sequence: CASSLGTVNTEAFF.

The chain carries TRBV7-3 and TRBJ1-2; TRBD1 is a possible D gene (6 bases). The CDR3 is 14 amino acids. V lost 0 bases, J lost 8 bases, and 13 bases lay in between. CDR1 and CDR2 (germline): SGHTA, FQGTGA. CDR3 region: CASSLTGGLEGYTF. The CDR3 coding sequence is TGTGCCAGCAGCTTAACCGGGGGGCTGGAAGGCTACACCTTC.

The chain joins TRBV5-5 to TRBJ2-7; 7 nucleotides agree with TRBD1. V shed 0 bases, J shed 2 bases, and the junction held 8 bases outside the gene matches. Germline V gene sequence: CDR1 SGHKS, CDR2 YYEKEE (reference sequence). This CDR3 is built from 16 residues. CDR3 in DNA: TGTGCCAGCAGCTTGGGGACAGGTTGGGTTCCCTACGAGCAGTACTTC. It is translated as CASSLGTGWVPYEQYF.

The J gene is TRBJ1-5, the V gene TRBV4-1; D is undetermined. Germline assignment: CDR1 MGHRA and CDR2 YSYEKL. This CDR3 has 15 amino acids. With 0 bases removed from V and 6 bases from J, the gap between germline ends came to 12 bases. In DNA, the CDR3 is TGCGCCAGCAGCCAAGATGAGGTTGTCGGTCAGCCCCAGCATTTT. Translated, it gives CASSQDEVVGQPQHF.

This chain joins TRBV9 and TRBJ1-5; 11 positions match TRBD1. Per the germline V gene, CDR1 is SGDLS and CDR2 is YYNGEE. The CDR3 is 17 amino acids. The J segment lost 0 bases and the V segment lost 4 bases, leaving 6 bases of the junction unmatched. The CDR3 is CASSPGTGGFSNQPQHF. Here the CDR3 DNA reads TGTGCCAGCAGCCCCGGGACAGGGGGGTTTAGCAATCAGCCCCAGCATTTT.

This clone was seen only once. The V gene is TRBV24-1, the J gene TRBJ2-7, with a tentative D call TRBD2 (6 bases). Germline lookup yields CDR1 KGHDR and CDR2 SFDVKD. The CDR3 runs 13 residues. The ends were cut back, 4 bases at V and 7 bases at J, with 13 bases in the middle. CDR3 DNA: TGTGCCACCAGTGACCAATCGGGGGTTGAGCAGTACTTC. Translating gives CATSDQSGVEQYF.

This clone appeared a few times. V usage is TRBV9 and J usage is TRBJ1-3; tentatively, D is TRBD1 (6 bases). Germline lookup yields CDR1 SGDLS and CDR2 YYNGEE. The ends were cut back, 3 bases at V and 0 bases at J, with 7 bases in the middle. The CDR3 has 14 residues. The CDR3 DNA reads as TGTGCCAGCAGCGGGACAGTCTCTGGAAACACCATATATTTT. This translates into CASSGTVSGNTIYF.

The chain has TRBV9 and TRBJ1-1; no firm D call. The CDR3 is 13 residues long. CDR1 and CDR2 (germline): SGDLS, YYNGEE. The V gene lost 0 bases and the J gene lost 5 bases, with 8 bases spanning the gap. The CDR3 sequence: CASSVGGRTEAFF. The CDR3 nucleotides are TGTGCCAGCAGCGTAGGCGGGCGGACTGAAGCTTTCTTT.

The rearrangement uses TRBV7-8 and TRBJ1-3; D possibly corresponds to TRBD1 (6 bases). The germline V gene has CDR1 SGHVS and CDR2 FQNEAQ. Trimming stripped 5 bases from V and 4 bases from J, with 18 bases between. The length of the CDR3 is 16 residues. This CDR3 reads CASSPRGTGLGNTIYF. The DNA for the CDR3 is TGTGCCAGCAGCCCTAGGGGCACAGGGTTGGGAAACACCATATATTTT.

This rearrangement joins TRBV23-1 to TRBJ1-5, with a possible D match to TRBD1 (6 bases). TRBV23-1 falls under the ORF class, with uncertain function. V dropped 3 bases and J dropped 3 bases, with 15 bases sitting between them. The CDR3 contains 16 residues. This CDR3 reads CASSHRRRDNNQPQHF. The CDR3 DNA is TGCGCCAGCAGTCATCGACGCCGGGACAACAATCAGCCCCAGCATTTT.

The gene calls are TRBV6-1 and TRBJ1-5; 7 nucleotides line up with TRBD1. In germline, CDR1 is MNHNS, CDR2 SASEGT. With V trimmed by 3 bases and J by 2 bases, 4 bases remained unmatched. This CDR3 has 15 residues. The CDR3: CASSEDRMRNQPQHF. The DNA for the CDR3 is TGTGCCAGCAGTGAGGACAGGATGCGCAATCAGCCCCAGCATTTT.

V gene TRBV7-9 combines with J gene TRBJ1-6, with D possibly being TRBD1 (5 bases). Trimming pared 1 base from V and 2 bases from J, leaving 6 bases between. In germline, CDR1 is SEHNR, CDR2 FQNEAQ (reference sequence). The CDR3 loop spans 15 amino acids. This CDR3 is CASSLGTTYNSPLHF. DNA for the CDR3: TGTGCCAGCAGCTTAGGGACAACCTATAATTCACCCCTCCACTTT.

This clone was detected a few times. V gene TRBV6-4 combines with J gene TRBJ2-1; 7 bases match TRBD2. Germline-derived CDR1 and CDR2 are MRHNA and SNTAGT. This CDR3 is built from 17 residues. The V segment lost 0 bases and the J segment 4 bases; nucleotides outside the gene matches: 9. CDR3 nucleotides: TGTGCCAGCAGTGACTCCTCTAGCGGAGGAGGATACAATGAGCAGTTCTTC. Its protein is CASSDSSSGGGYNEQFF.

V gene TRBV5-1 combines with J gene TRBJ1-1, with D perhaps matching TRBD1 (5 bases). Trimming pared 3 bases from V and 7 bases from J, leaving 16 bases between. This CDR3 spans 14 amino acids. Per germline, CDR1 SGHRS and CDR2 YFSETQ. The CDR3 coding sequence is TGCGCCAGCAGCTACGGAGGGCTTAGGGGTGAAGCTTTCTTT. Encoded protein: CASSYGGLRGEAFF.

This chain links TRBV30 with TRBJ1-5; the D is unclear. Germline V gene lookup returns CDR1 GTSNPN and CDR2 SVGIG (reference sequence). Trimming removed 0 bases at V and 2 bases at J, with 17 bases between. This CDR3 has 17 amino acids. As DNA, the CDR3 is TGTGCCTGGAGTGTACGAGTTCGGCACAGCCGCAATCAGCCCCAGCATTTT. It translates to CAWSVRVRHSRNQPQHF. Combining the CDR3 with reference TRBV30 and TRBJ1-5 gives the whole variable domain SQTIHQWPATLVQPVGSPLSLECTVEGTSNPNLYWYRQAAGRGLQLLFYSVGIGQISSEVPQNLSASRPQDRQFILSSKKLLLSDSGFYLCAWSVRVRHSRNQPQHFGDGTRLSIL.

The CDR3 sequence is CASSQATGVYGYTF. The CDR3 DNA sequence: TGTGCCAGCAGCCAAGCGACAGGGGTCTATGGCTACACCTTC. The chain joins TRBV3-1 (or the pseudogene TRBV3-2) to TRBJ1-2, with 8 bases that match TRBD1. Looked up from germline, CDR1 is LGHDT and CDR2 is YNNKEL (reference sequence). V was pared by 1 base and J by 4 bases, with 2 bases of the junction left unmatched. This CDR3 has 14 amino acids.

This chain links TRBV11-3 with TRBJ1-1, with 7 bases matching TRBD1. CDR1 SGHNT and CDR2 YENEEA come from the germline V gene. J gave up 1 base and V 5 bases, and 4 bases lay outside the gene matches. The CDR3 contains 14 residues. CDR3 sequence: CASSPGTANTEAFF. For the CDR3, the DNA is TGTGCCAGCAGCCCAGGGACAGCGAACACTGAAGCTTTCTTT.